This T cell receptor (beta chain) was profiled in a study of T cells after posttransplantation cyclophosphamide. Study-level results: Blood and skin or GI T cell repertoires showed limited TRB overlap. After PTCy, TRB diversity resembled that of CNI/methotrexate controls. Donor-recipient repertoire similarity was low at 1-2 months, rising over year one.

A marrow graft followed busulfan-fludarabine conditioning, with cyclophosphamide on days +3 and +4. Germline V gives CDR1 LGHNT, CDR2 FRNRAP. The V end was cut by 1 base, the J end by 8 bases, with 21 bases between. The CDR3 length is 17 residues. Repertoires were generated with immunoSEQ multiplex PCR, while TCRdb's copy carries only in-frame clones and drops some. Here the sample spans about 10,000 clones, roughly 80% being singletons. As to this clone: Its antigen is not known.

The receptor was derived from a female patient in her forties or fifties who received an allogeneic stem cell transplant from a related donor, was CMV-positive, and had no GVHD. Some T cells may be transferred from the graft donor. This rearrangement joins TRBV12-5 to TRBJ1-3; D is uncertain. Sequenced material: PBMCs, taken just over 1,900 days after a stem cell transplant with posttransplant cyclophosphamide. The CDR3 sequence: CASGLAAGLRTGDTIYF. The CDR3 DNA is TGTGCTAGTGGTTTGGCCGCCGGGTTGAGGACCGGGGACACCATATATTTT.